This T cell receptor (beta chain) is from a study of cytomegalovirus exposure and HLA in healthy donors. Study-level findings and limits: Per a prior analysis, the majority of TCR beta V segments were productive roughly 87% or roughly 30% of the time.

As concerns this clone: The target antigen is unknown.

Primers included in the PCR were 60 Vbeta and 13 Jbeta primers. Some clones are missing from TCRdb's copy, which holds only in-frame ones; the method was immunoSEQ multiplex PCR. The sample gives about 200,000 clones, 65% to 85% of which show up once; just under 3% is in the top ten. Germline loops: CDR1 ENHRY, CDR2 SYGVKD. V shed 0 bases, J shed 0 bases, and the junction held 4 bases outside the gene matches. The CDR3 extends over 16 amino acids. This chain connects TRBV10-3 to TRBJ2-7; 8 nucleotides align to TRBD2. Input material: PBMCs. This clonotype was obtained from a young woman in good health and CMV-seronegative. CDR3 residues: CAISESRAGGSYEQYF. CDR3 bases: TGTGCCATCAGTGAGTCGAGGGCGGGAGGCTCCTACGAGCAGTACTTC.